This T cell receptor beta chain came from a study of human T cells and chemical hapten exposure. The germline V gene has CDR1 MGHDK and CDR2 SYGVNS. Trimming shortened V by 5 bases and J by 6 bases, and 7 bases separated the two germline ends. The CDR3 consists of 11 residues. Documented time point: patch test 1, 2 weeks after DPC sensitization. Specified treatment: therapeutic diphenylcyclopropenone sensitization with weekly scalp DPC. Prior to application of each patch test, blood was drawn. Original data processing: Between about 23,224 and 700,000 TCRs appeared in each sample, and the median stood at about 100,000. TCRdb fed the RACE reads into MiXCR, producing one record per CDR3 protein. None of the V and J calls come from the authors' own analysis; TCRdb made them. The sample lists around 190,000 distinct CDR3 sequences, 20% to 25% seen once, with about 7% in the top ten.

The chain joins TRBV25-1 to TRBJ1-2; D is ambiguous. The clonotype was recovered from a woman in her fifties or sixties with alopecia areata. Some clones in this sample may be carry-over from other donors' samples. This material consisted of whole blood, taken in connection with sensitization to the hapten diphenylcyclopropenone (DPC). In DNA, the CDR3 is TGTGCCAGCAGTCAGAACCATGGCTACACCTTC. As protein: CASSQNHGYTF.